The 23 T cell receptor beta chains presented below share a single source sample, sequenced in a study of blood T cell repertoires in COVID-19. Some clones are missing from TCRdb's copy, which holds only in-frame ones; the method was immunoSEQ multiplex PCR. The data hold 150,000 to 200,000 clones, with roughly nine tenths observed a single time. Sequencing was carried out using peripheral blood. Receptor source: a man in his fifties or sixties with acute or convalescent COVID-19.

The chain links TRBV10-3 to TRBJ2-5, with D tentatively TRBD1 (7 bases). V was trimmed by 4 bases and J by 1 base, leaving 16 bases between them. Germline V lookup: CDR1 ENHRY, CDR2 SYGVKD. The CDR3 is made up of 16 amino acids. The CDR3 here is CAISARDSDLQETQYF. The CDR3 DNA follows: TGTGCCATCAGTGCGCGGGACAGTGACCTCCAAGAGACCCAGTACTTC.

This clone was recorded once. The chain joins TRBV7-9 to TRBJ1-5, with a possible D match to TRBD1 (5 bases). V was pared by 11 bases and J by 4 bases, with 15 bases between. The germline gives CDR1 SEHNR, CDR2 FQNEAQ (reference sequence). The CDR3 consists of 13 residues. Written as DNA, the CDR3 is TGTGCCTCCCAGTCGGGGGGGAATCAGCCCCAGCATTTT. Translated, it gives CASQSGGNQPQHF.

The chain links TRBV5-6 to TRBJ1-4, with D unresolved. Trimming took 0 bases from V and 10 from J, leaving 4 bases between them. The CDR3 runs to 11 residues. Germline V gene data show CDR1 as SGHDT and CDR2 as YYEEEE. The CDR3 region has the DNA TGTGCCAGCAGCTTGGTCGGAAAACTGTTTTTT. Residues: CASSLVGKLFF.

This clone showed up just once. V gene TRBV5-6 combines with J gene TRBJ2-1; 10 bases align to TRBD2. Losses at the gene ends were 4 bases for V and 2 bases for J; bases not matched to a gene: 9. Germline CDR1 and CDR2: SGHDT and YYEEEE. CDR3 length: 17 residues. The CDR3 spells CASSPVLAGGTYNEQFF. The CDR3, as DNA: TGTGCCAGCAGCCCCGTATTAGCGGGGGGAACCTACAATGAGCAGTTCTTC.

This clone came up once. The CDR3: CASSLIAGGGETQYF. The CDR3 bases are TGTGCCAGCAGCTTGATAGCGGGAGGGGGTGAGACCCAGTACTTC. This chain links TRBV5-8 with TRBJ2-5; the match to TRBD2 covers 11 bases. With V trimmed by 1 base and J by 5 bases, 4 bases remained unmatched. Germline CDR1 SGHTS, CDR2 YDEGEE. This CDR3 comprises 15 residues.

The chain carries TRBV7-3 and TRBJ1-1; D unclear. V lost 0 bases to trimming and J lost 6 bases, with 14 bases between them. This CDR3 has 15 amino acids. Germline V CDR1 and CDR2: SGHTA, FQGTGA. CDR3 nucleotide sequence: TGTGCCAGCAGCTTAACGCGGGGAGTAGGCGCTGAAGCTTTCTTT. It specifies CASSLTRGVGAEAFF.

The chain employs TRBV11-2 and TRBJ2-3; no firm D call. The V gene lost 2 bases and the J gene lost 6 bases, with 21 bases spanning the gap. This CDR3 has 17 amino acids. Germline-derived CDR1 and CDR2 are SGHAT and FQNNGV. The CDR3 sequence: CASSLMSRSFSLDTQYF. Written as DNA, the CDR3 is TGTGCCAGCAGCTTAATGTCGCGCTCGTTTTCGTTGGATACGCAGTATTTT.

The V and J genes are TRBV19 and TRBJ2-1, with D possibly matching TRBD1 (6 bases). The ends were cut back, 7 bases at V and 4 bases at J, with 17 bases in the middle. CDR1 and CDR2 from the germline V gene are LNHDA and SQIVND (reference sequence). The CDR3 loop spans 15 amino acids. Written as DNA, the CDR3 is TGTGCCAGTACCACCCTACTGACAGGTTACAATGAGCAGTTCTTC. Translating it yields CASTTLLTGYNEQFF.

V usage is TRBV5-3 and J usage is TRBJ2-7; 12 nucleotides agree with TRBD1. TRBV5-3 is placed among ORFs of uncertain function. The CDR3 loop spans 15 amino acids. V lost 2 bases, J lost 5 bases, and 5 bases stayed unmatched. CDR3 residues: CARSFPGQGANEQYF. CDR3 coding DNA: TGTGCCAGAAGCTTTCCGGGACAGGGGGCCAACGAGCAGTACTTC.

V usage is TRBV27 and J usage is TRBJ1-2; 7 nucleotides match TRBD1. V gave up 4 bases and J gave up 4 bases; unmatched junction bases: 12. The germline V gene encodes CDR1 MNHEY and CDR2 SMNVEV (reference sequence). The CDR3 sequence is 16 residues long. CDR3 region: CASSSFRIQGIYGYTF. CDR3 DNA sequence: TGTGCCAGCAGTTCCTTCCGGATACAGGGGATCTATGGCTACACCTTC.

The rearrangement joins TRBV9 to TRBJ2-1; weak D call: TRBD2 (6 bases). The CDR3 is 12 residues long. V was trimmed by 3 bases and J by 10 bases, leaving 11 bases between them. The V gene's germline CDR1 is SGDLS and CDR2 YYNGEE. As DNA, the CDR3 is TGTGCCAGCAGCGGGCCCCGGGGGGAGCAGTTCTTC. It encodes CASSGPRGEQFF.

As to this clone: Additional DNA sequences in this sample encode the identical CDR3. The chain recombines TRBV6-1 with TRBJ2-3; D is perhaps TRBD2 (6 bases). The CDR3 covers 12 residues. The V and J ends lost 3 bases and 8 bases respectively, with 9 bases between them. Germline-derived CDR1 and CDR2 are MNHNS and SASEGT. DNA of the CDR3: TGTGCCAGCAGTGAGGTGGGGGGTACGCAGTATTTT. Translation: CASSEVGGTQYF.

The chain recombines TRBV11-3 with TRBJ1-2; maybe TRBD1 (5 bases). The CDR3 spans 13 residues. Trimming stripped 4 bases from V and 5 bases from J, with 11 bases between. CDR1 SGHNT and CDR2 YENEEA come from the germline V gene. In DNA form, the CDR3 reads TGTGCCAGCAGCTGGAAGGGGCCATATGGCTACACCTTC. Its translation is CASSWKGPYGYTF. Full variable domain (missing parts from reference TRBV11-3 and TRBJ1-2): EAGVVQSPRYKIIEKKQPVAFWCNPISGHNTLYWYLQNLGQGPELLIRYENEEAVDDSQLPKDRFSAERLKGVDSTLKIQPAELGDSAVYLCASSWKGPYGYTFGSGTRLTVV.

The chain carries TRBV3-1 (or the pseudogene TRBV3-2) and TRBJ1-5, with TRBD1 matching 8 bases. The CDR3 runs 15 residues. Germline V gene sequence: CDR1 LGHDT, CDR2 YNNKEL (reference sequence). Trimming cost V 2 bases and J 4 bases; bases outside gene matches: 4. For the CDR3, the DNA is TGTGCCAGCAGCCAATCGGACAGGGCGAATCAGCCCCAGCATTTT. It yields the protein CASSQSDRANQPQHF.

J is TRBJ2-7 and V is TRBV14; 8 bases fit TRBD2. From germline, CDR1 is SGHDN and CDR2 FVKESK. The CDR3 runs to 15 residues. The trim removed 1 base at V and 2 bases at J, leaving 4 bases unmatched. CDR3 coding DNA: TGTGCCAGCAGCCAAGTTAGCGGGATTCCCTACGAGCAGTACTTC. Its translation is CASSQVSGIPYEQYF.

V is TRBV19 and J is TRBJ1-1; 7 bases match TRBD1. This CDR3 contains 15 residues. V trimming: 7 bases; J trimming: 4 bases; junction bases outside the gene matches: 12. CDR1 is LNHDA, CDR2 SQIVND, per germline (reference sequence). The DNA for the CDR3 is TGTGCCAGTACCTATAGTAGGCAGGGGGGCACTGAAGCTTTCTTT. Residues: CASTYSRQGGTEAFF.

The chain employs TRBV28 and TRBJ1-3, with a tentative D call TRBD1 (5 bases). V shed 1 base and J shed 1 base, with 11 bases lying between them. CDR3 size: 16 residues. Germline CDR1 is MDHEN and CDR2 is SYDVKM. CDR3 sequence (DNA): TGTGCCAGCAGTTTATCCGCGACAGTATCTGGAAACACCATATATTTT. Protein: CASSLSATVSGNTIYF.

Worth noting for this clone: One end of the junction is discordant with germline, which a read error may explain. This chain uses TRBV12-3 or TRBV12-4 with TRBJ1-1, with a possible D match to TRBD1 (6 bases). The CDR3 covers 13 residues. The CDR3 bases are TGTGCCAGCCGTTTGGGGGGGCTAGGTGAAGCTTTCTTT. Protein: CASRLGGLGEAFF.

CDR3 sequence (DNA): TGTGCCAGCAGTACCTCCCGGGACAGGGGGCATGAGACCCAGTACTTC. Its protein product is CASSTSRDRGHETQYF. The V and J genes are TRBV6-2 or TRBV6-3 and TRBJ2-5, with 12 bases matching TRBD1. CDR3 length: 16 amino acids. Germline CDR1 MNHEY, CDR2 SVGEGT. V shed 5 bases, J shed 5 bases, and the junction held 9 bases outside the gene matches.

This clone has more than one count but fewer than ten. V gene TRBV6-4 combines with J gene TRBJ1-2; D uncertain. V lost 3 bases and J 2 bases, leaving 7 bases between the germline ends. The CDR3 is 13 residues long. Germline V gene data show CDR1 as MRHNA and CDR2 as SNTAGT. The CDR3 is CASSEGLNYGYTF. CDR3 sequence (DNA): TGTGCCAGCAGTGAAGGACTGAACTATGGCTACACCTTC.

The gene calls are TRBV3-1 (or the pseudogene TRBV3-2) and TRBJ2-5; 7 bases line up with TRBD2. The V gene end was trimmed by 1 base and the J gene end by 2 bases; junction bases not matched to a gene: 7. Germline CDR1 LGHDT, CDR2 YNNKEL (reference sequence). This CDR3 contains 16 residues. The CDR3 loop is CASSQGGGGAQETQYF. CDR3 bases: TGTGCCAGCAGCCAAGGGGGCGGGGGAGCTCAAGAGACCCAGTACTTC.

The chain employs TRBV5-5 and TRBJ1-4, with D possibly being TRBD1 (5 bases). CDR3 length: 14 residues. Trimming left V 6 bases short and J 5 bases short, with 14 bases between. Looked up from germline, CDR1 is SGHKS and CDR2 is YYEKEE (reference sequence). This CDR3 is CASTPGQVNEKLFF. In DNA, the CDR3 is TGTGCCAGCACCCCCGGACAAGTCAATGAAAAACTGTTTTTT.

The V call is TRBV5-4, the J call TRBJ2-5, with TRBD1 as a possible D gene (6 bases). Germline lookup yields CDR1 SGHNT and CDR2 YYREEE (reference sequence). This CDR3 has 15 amino acids. Trimming shortened V by 3 bases and J by 5 bases, and 17 bases separated the two germline ends. CDR3 sequence: CASSSSDGGQETQYF. In DNA, the CDR3 is TGTGCCAGCAGCTCCAGCGATGGGGGCCAGGAGACCCAGTACTTC. Complete variable domain (other parts from reference TRBV5-4 and TRBJ2-5): ETGVTQSPTHLIKTRGQQVTLRCSSQSGHNTVSWYQQALGQGPQFIFQYYREEENGRGNFPPRFSGLQFPNYSSELNVNALELDDSALYLCASSSSDGGQETQYFGPGTRLLVL.